What follows are 15 T cell receptor beta chains derived from one specimen sequenced in a study of blood T cell repertoires in COVID-19. TCRdb keeps only in-frame clones here, not all; method: immunoSEQ multiplex PCR. Of 250,000 or so clones in the sample, around nine tenths are singletons; the top ten hold around 8.8%. The sample consisted of peripheral blood. These receptors all come from a man between 35 and 55 years old with active or convalescent COVID-19.

The chain has TRBV19 and TRBJ2-5; 11 bases fit TRBD2. V dropped 1 base and J dropped 2; count of bases not matched to a gene: 6. The CDR3 spans 17 residues. In germline, CDR1 is LNHDA, CDR2 SQIVND (reference sequence). The CDR3 DNA reads TGTGCCAGTAGTATAGGGCTTAGCGGGGGGGTACAAGAGACCCAGTACTTC. This encodes CASSIGLSGGVQETQYF.

J is TRBJ1-1 and V is TRBV5-1; 7 positions agree with TRBD1. This CDR3 region has 17 residues. The V and J ends lost 4 bases and 1 base, in that order; junction bases with no gene match: 13. Germline-derived CDR1 and CDR2 are SGHRS and YFSETQ. The CDR3 nucleotides are TGCGCCAGCAGCCGATCCGGCAGGGGGTCTACGAACACTGAAGCTTTCTTT. The encoded protein is CASSRSGRGSTNTEAFF.

A word on this clone: Other DNA sequences in this sample translate to the same CDR3. V and J are TRBV19 and TRBJ2-3; 8 positions agree with TRBD2. The junction had 2 bases not matched to a gene; V was cut back by 3 bases and J by 6 bases. Germline V gene data show CDR1 as LNHDA and CDR2 as SQIVND (reference sequence). The CDR3 consists of 13 residues. The CDR3 bases are TGTGCCAGTAGTATCGGGGGGGCCGATACGCAGTATTTT. This encodes CASSIGGADTQYF.

The rearrangement joins TRBV27 to TRBJ1-2, with D perhaps TRBD1 (5 bases). V was clipped by 5 bases and J by 5 bases, with 9 bases between them. Looked up from germline, CDR1 is MNHEY and CDR2 is SMNVEV (reference sequence). The CDR3 is 12 residues long. The CDR3 loop reads CASSSQGYGYTF. The CDR3 DNA follows: TGTGCCAGCAGTAGTCAGGGATATGGCTACACCTTC.

With respect to this clone: At one end the junction does not follow the germline gene, possibly because of a read error. This chain connects TRBV27 to TRBJ2-1; 9 bases line up with TRBD1. The CDR3 covers 15 residues. Germline CDR1 and CDR2: MNHEY and SMNVEV (reference sequence). This CDR3 reads CASGFGTGRHNEQFF. In nucleotides, the CDR3 is TGTGCCAGCGGTTTTGGGACAGGGAGGCACAATGAGCAGTTCTTC.

The chain employs TRBV29-1 and TRBJ2-1, with a possible D match to TRBD1 (6 bases). The germline V and J ends were trimmed by 5 bases and 3 bases, with 20 bases remaining between them. The CDR3 covers 16 residues. Germline V gene lookup returns CDR1 SQVTM and CDR2 ANQGSEA. CDR3 nucleotide sequence: TGCAGCGTTCCCTCACTTTACAGGGTTGACTACAATGAGCAGTTCTTC. Encoded protein: CSVPSLYRVDYNEQFF.

The chain recombines TRBV7-8 with TRBJ1-2; 7 bases match TRBD1. The CDR3 is 13 amino acids. Germline CDR1 and CDR2: SGHVS and FQNEAQ. V was clipped by 5 bases and J by 4 bases; unmatched bases: 4. In DNA, the CDR3 is TGTGCCAGCAGCCCGACAGGGTCCTATGGCTACACCTTC. It translates to CASSPTGSYGYTF. The full variable domain, completed using reference TRBV7-8 and TRBJ1-2, is GAGVSQSPRYKVAKRGQDVALRCDPISGHVSLFWYQQALGQGPEFLTYFQNEAQLDKSGLPSDRFFAERPEGSVSTLKIQRTQQEDSAVYLCASSPTGSYGYTFGSGTRLTVV.

The gene calls are TRBV2 and TRBJ2-3; D ambiguous. The CDR3 has 12 residues. Per germline, CDR1 SNHLY and CDR2 FYNNEI. Trimming cost V 6 bases and J 0 bases, with 4 bases left between them. CDR3 residues: CASSSSTDTQYF. The DNA for the CDR3 is TGTGCCAGCAGCTCTAGCACAGATACGCAGTATTTT. The full variable domain, completed using reference TRBV2 and TRBJ2-3, is EPEVTQTPSHQVTQMGQEVILRCVPISNHLYFYWYRQILGQKVEFLVSFYNNEISEKSEIFDDQFSVERPDGSNFTLKIRSTKLEDSAMYFCASSSSTDTQYFGPGTRLTVL.

The chain has TRBV5-1 and TRBJ1-1, with 7 bases aligning to TRBD1. This CDR3 is built from 16 residues. Looked up from germline, CDR1 is SGHRS and CDR2 is YFSETQ. V shed 2 bases and J 0 bases; nucleotides not matched to a gene: 7. CDR3 amino acids: CASSLYQGGMNTEAFF. The CDR3 DNA reads as TGCGCCAGCAGCTTATATCAGGGGGGTATGAACACTGAAGCTTTCTTT.

This clone was seen a handful of times. Written as DNA, the CDR3 is TGTGCCAGCAGTGAACGCAGGGTTAGCACTGAAGCTTTCTTT. Protein product: CASSERRVSTEAFF. This chain joins TRBV2 and TRBJ1-1; D is possibly TRBD1 (5 bases). The V gene's germline CDR1 is SNHLY and CDR2 FYNNEI. Trimming took 2 bases from V and 4 from J, leaving 11 bases between them. The CDR3 covers 14 residues.

The gene calls are TRBV6-5 and TRBJ2-5; 8 bases map to TRBD1. CDR1 is MNHEY, CDR2 SVGAGI, per germline. The CDR3 has 11 amino acids. The CDR3, as DNA: TGTGCGCACAGGGGGCAAGAGACCCAGTACTTC. Its translation is CAHRGQETQYF.

J is TRBJ1-1 and V is TRBV7-2; 7 bases fit TRBD1. The J segment lost 4 bases and the V segment lost 4 bases, leaving 6 bases of the junction unmatched. CDR3 length: 14 amino acids. CDR1 and CDR2 (germline): SGHTA, FQGNSA. The CDR3 protein is CASSSRGQITEAFF. Here the CDR3 DNA reads TGTGCCAGCAGCTCCCGGGGACAGATCACTGAAGCTTTCTTT.

The J gene is TRBJ1-3, the V gene TRBV2; tentative D call: TRBD1 (5 bases). The CDR3 spans 16 residues. Per the germline V gene, CDR1 is SNHLY and CDR2 is FYNNEI. V lost 5 bases and J lost 1, with 15 bases in between. CDR3 sequence (DNA): TGTGCCAGCAGTTCAGCCCAGGGAGGATCTGGAAACACCATATATTTT. This gives the protein CASSSAQGGSGNTIYF.

The V and J genes are TRBV11-2 and TRBJ2-1; 9 bases fit TRBD2. The CDR3 is 17 residues long. Germline-derived CDR1 and CDR2 are SGHAT and FQNNGV. V shed 5 bases and J 0 bases; nucleotides not matched to a gene: 8. The DNA of the CDR3 is TGTGCCAGCAGCCCCCCCCGGGGACTAGCCTCCTACAATGAGCAGTTCTTC. Its translation: CASSPPRGLASYNEQFF.

CDR3: CATSAPGQLNEQFF. Written as DNA, the CDR3 is TGTGCCACCAGTGCCCCCGGACAGCTCAATGAGCAGTTCTTC. The chain combines TRBV24-1 with TRBJ2-1; TRBD1 might be the D (6 bases). With 5 bases removed from V and 6 bases from J, the gap between germline ends came to 13 bases. This CDR3 spans 14 amino acids. Germline V gene lookup returns CDR1 KGHDR and CDR2 SFDVKD.